This passage covers 22 T cell receptor beta chains from one sample sequenced in a study of beta chain features in type 1 diabetes (dated by TCRdb to the late 2010s). What the work shows at the level of the full study, not this receptor alone: In all four CD4+ subsets, TCRB CDR3 length was moderately but significantly shorter in type 1 diabetes patients.

Receptors were amplified or captured by the immunoSEQ multiplex PCR assay. The High Capacity cDNA Reverse Transcription Kit was used to reverse transcribe all of the isolated RNA, meaning that expressed TCRB transcripts were what got sequenced. The immuneACCESS repertoire file appears here via TCRdb, limited to in-frame rearrangements. These files lack a portion of the clones; in checked studies, under half of the deficit traces to unresolved V genes, and the cause of the others is not known. For this sample there are nearly 700,000 clones; roughly an eighth appear just once. Roughly 0.022% of the sample is held by the ten biggest clonotypes. These receptors are not linked to any known antigen. The sample taken for sequencing was naive CD4+ T cells from blood. Taken with the paper, the label for cell subset or site translates to: true naive CD4+ T cells. The source of these receptors is a man between 18 and 29 years old with type 1 diabetes.

This clone was seen a handful of times. V gene TRBV14 combines with J gene TRBJ1-3; perhaps TRBD1 as D (5 bases). The CDR3 extends over 16 amino acids. Trimming removed 1 base from V and 2 bases from J, with 12 bases in between. The germline gives CDR1 SGHDN, CDR2 FVKESK. This chain's CDR3 is CASSQVGPTAGNTIYF. CDR3 nucleotide sequence: TGTGCCAGCAGCCAAGTCGGGCCGACAGCTGGAAACACCATATATTTT.

This clone was seen only a few times. The genes are TRBV30 and TRBJ1-1, with D uncertain. CDR1 is GTSNPN, CDR2 SVGIG, per germline (reference sequence). Between the trimmed V and J ends, which lost 7 bases and 0 bases, there was a span of 18 bases. This CDR3 contains 15 residues. As DNA, the CDR3 is TGTGCCTTCCTATCGGGCCCAGGCATGAACACTGAAGCTTTCTTT. Translating it yields CAFLSGPGMNTEAFF.

The chain employs TRBV7-9 and TRBJ2-7, with D possibly matching TRBD1 (6 bases). Germline loops: CDR1 SEHNR, CDR2 FQNEAQ (reference sequence). V lost 6 bases and J lost 0, with 15 bases in between. This CDR3 contains 15 residues. As DNA, the CDR3 is TGTGCCAGCAGTTCACAGGGATCAACCTCCTACGAGCAGTACTTC. Protein sequence: CASSSQGSTSYEQYF.

A few counts support this clone. The gene calls are TRBV14 and TRBJ1-1; D is possibly TRBD1 (5 bases). Germline V gene sequence: CDR1 SGHDN, CDR2 FVKESK. V was pared by 5 bases and J by 1 base, with 11 bases between. There are 14 residues in the CDR3. This CDR3 is CASSWTTANTEAFF. For the CDR3, the DNA is TGTGCCAGCAGCTGGACGACAGCGAACACTGAAGCTTTCTTT.

CDR3 DNA sequence: TGTGCCATCAGGATTTTGGACAGTTCCAACACTGAAGCTTTCTTT. It specifies CAIRILDSSNTEAFF. The genes are TRBV10-3 and TRBJ1-1; D is possibly TRBD1 (6 bases). The CDR3 runs 15 residues. V lost 6 bases, J lost 2 bases, and 16 bases lay in between. Germline V gene data show CDR1 as ENHRY and CDR2 as SYGVKD.

CDR3 in amino acids: CAGKGLPWQNTQYF. The CDR3 DNA is TGTGCCGGAAAAGGGTTACCTTGGCAGAATACGCAGTATTTT. The gene calls are TRBV30 and TRBJ2-3; no clear D. The CDR3 is 14 amino acids. V lost 8 bases, J lost 7 bases, and 22 bases lay in between. Germline CDR1 reads GTSNPN; CDR2 reads SVGIG (reference sequence).

This clone has just a few counts. The chain has TRBV5-4 and TRBJ2-4; D possibly corresponds to TRBD1 (5 bases). V gave up 3 bases and J gave up 6 bases, with 16 bases separating them. Germline CDR1 reads SGHNT; CDR2 reads YYREEE (reference sequence). This CDR3 spans 15 amino acids. The CDR3 nucleotides read TGTGCCAGCAGCTCTAGTACCATGACAGCAAACATTCAGTACTTC. It encodes CASSSSTMTANIQYF.

This clone turned up a few times. This chain joins TRBV9 and TRBJ2-5; perhaps TRBD2 as D (6 bases). Germline V lookup: CDR1 SGDLS, CDR2 YYNGEE. V lost 0 bases, J lost 5 bases, and 17 bases lay in between. This CDR3 has 16 amino acids. In DNA, the CDR3 is TGTGCCAGCAGCGTAGGGGCCCAGGAGGGTCCGGAGACCCAGTACTTC. This sequence encodes CASSVGAQEGPETQYF.

J is TRBJ1-2 and V is TRBV15; 7 bases are shared with TRBD1. V was pared by 3 bases and J by 8 bases, with 6 bases of the junction left unmatched. CDR1 is LNHNV and CDR2 is YYDKDF in the germline V gene (reference sequence). This CDR3 is built from 13 residues. The CDR3 region is CATSREGQSGYTF. The CDR3 DNA reads as TGTGCCACCAGCAGGGAGGGACAGTCGGGCTACACCTTC.

There are a few counts of this clone. The chain couples TRBV11-2 to TRBJ2-7; TRBD1 agrees at 10 bases. CDR3 length: 15 residues. The germline V gene has CDR1 SGHAT and CDR2 FQNNGV. The ends lost 1 base at V and 3 bases at J; junction bases unmatched: 3. CDR3 in amino acids: CASSLAGQGIYEQYF. The CDR3 nucleotides are TGTGCCAGCAGCTTAGCGGGACAGGGGATCTACGAGCAGTACTTC.

This clone has more than one count but fewer than ten. The chain is built from TRBV9 and TRBJ1-1; D is unresolved. This CDR3 contains 15 residues. CDR1 is SGDLS, CDR2 YYNGEE, per germline. The V end lost 0 bases, the J end lost 1 base, and 10 bases lay between the germline ends. Here the CDR3 DNA reads TGTGCCAGCAGCGTAGGGTCCGGAGGGAACACTGAAGCTTTCTTT. The encoded protein is CASSVGSGGNTEAFF.

The V call is TRBV5-1, the J call TRBJ2-1; D gene ambiguous. Between the trimmed V and J ends, which lost 1 base and 1 base, there was a span of 6 bases. The CDR3 extends over 14 amino acids. The germline CDR1 and CDR2 sequences are SGHRS and YFSETQ. The CDR3 sequence: CASSLQRSYNEQFF. CDR3 nucleotides: TGCGCCAGCAGCTTGCAACGATCCTACAATGAGCAGTTCTTC. Full variable domain (remainder filled in from reference TRBV5-1 and TRBJ2-1): KAGVTQTPRYLIKTRGQQVTLSCSPISGHRSVSWYQQTPGQGLQFLFEYFSETQRNKGNFPGRFSGRQFSNSRSEMNVSTLELGDSALYLCASSLQRSYNEQFFGPGTRLTVL.

V is TRBV7-3 and J is TRBJ1-2, with 8 bases that match TRBD1. There are 14 residues in the CDR3. J was trimmed by 6 bases and V by 5 bases; bases with no gene match: 8. Per the germline V gene, CDR1 is SGHTA and CDR2 is FQGTGA. CDR3 nucleotide sequence: TGTGCCAGCAGCATTGGGCAGACAGGGGATGGCTACACCTTC. Amino acid sequence: CASSIGQTGDGYTF.

The V and J genes are TRBV5-6 and TRBJ2-7; 8 bases fit TRBD1. V lost 4 bases to trimming and J lost 4 bases; unmatched junction nucleotides: 7. This CDR3 is built from 14 residues. Germline V gene data show CDR1 as SGHDT and CDR2 as YYEEEE. CDR3 coding DNA: TGTGCCAGCAGCCCTGACAGGGGCGGGTACGAGCAGTACTTC. It yields the protein CASSPDRGGYEQYF.

J is TRBJ2-3 and V is TRBV30; 10 nucleotides align to TRBD2. CDR1 GTSNPN and CDR2 SVGIG come from the germline V gene (reference sequence). V dropped 5 bases and J dropped 4; count of bases not matched to a gene: 6. The CDR3 has 14 amino acids. The CDR3 DNA reads TGTGCCTGGGTTAGCGGGGGGCCTGCAGATACGCAGTATTTT. Translating gives CAWVSGGPADTQYF.

The chain links TRBV7-9 to TRBJ2-7; D remains ambiguous. The germline V and J ends were trimmed by 5 bases and 5 bases, with 13 bases remaining between them. Germline V CDR1 and CDR2: SEHNR, FQNEAQ (reference sequence). CDR3 length: 13 residues. CDR3 residues: CASSPGLDHEQYF. CDR3 DNA: TGTGCCAGCAGCCCGGGCCTGGACCACGAGCAGTACTTC. Full variable domain (remainder filled in from reference TRBV7-9 and TRBJ2-7): DTGVSQNPRHKITKRGQNVTFRCDPISEHNRLYWYRQTLGQGPEFLTYFQNEAQLEKSRLLSDRFSAERPKGSFSTLEIQRTEQGDSAMYLCASSPGLDHEQYFGPGTRLTVT.

This clone has just a few counts. The genes are TRBV7-2 and TRBJ2-3; possible D gene TRBD2, 6 bases. This CDR3 is built from 16 residues. The germline V gene has CDR1 SGHTA and CDR2 FQGNSA. V dropped 7 bases and J dropped 4 bases, with 21 bases sitting between them. In DNA, the CDR3 is TGTGCCAGCACCCAGTACCGGGGGAGAGGCCCAGATACGCAGTATTTT. It is translated as CASTQYRGRGPDTQYF.

The chain links TRBV2 to TRBJ2-3, with D tentatively TRBD2 (6 bases). Trimming stripped 5 bases from V and 6 bases from J, with 15 bases between. Germline V lookup: CDR1 SNHLY, CDR2 FYNNEI. CDR3 length equals 14 residues. In DNA, the CDR3 is TGTGCCAGCAGTTACAGGCCGGAGGGTGATACGCAGTATTTT. Translating it yields CASSYRPEGDTQYF.

This clone was counted between two and nine times. The genes are TRBV6-6 and TRBJ1-1; 11 bases match TRBD1. Losses at the gene ends were 5 bases for V and 4 bases for J; bases not matched to a gene: 9. Germline V gene sequence: CDR1 MNHNY, CDR2 SVGAGI (reference sequence). The CDR3 totals 16 residues. The CDR3: CASSPRTGGAGTEAFF. CDR3 coding DNA: TGTGCCAGCAGTCCGAGGACAGGGGGCGCGGGCACTGAAGCTTTCTTT.

This clone occurred a few times. The rearrangement uses TRBV5-1 and TRBJ1-2, with 8 bases matching TRBD1. Germline assignment: CDR1 SGHRS and CDR2 YFSETQ. Losses at the gene ends were 0 bases for V and 6 bases for J; bases not matched to a gene: 4. The CDR3 runs to 14 residues. The CDR3 region is CASSLDPGGDGYTF. CDR3 bases: TGCGCCAGCAGCTTGGATCCAGGGGGCGATGGCTACACCTTC.

This clone was recorded a few times. CDR3 region: CSVEVGDRVTEAFF. The DNA of the CDR3 is TGCAGCGTTGAAGTTGGAGACAGGGTCACTGAAGCTTTCTTT. J is TRBJ1-1 and V is TRBV29-1, with 7 nucleotides matching TRBD1. With V trimmed by 1 base and J by 4 bases, 6 bases remained unmatched. This CDR3 contains 14 residues. Germline V CDR1 and CDR2: SQVTM, ANQGSEA. Supplemented by reference TRBV29-1 and TRBJ1-1, the full variable domain reads SAVISQKPSRDICQRGTSLTIQCQVDSQVTMMFWYRQQPGQSLTLIATANQGSEATYESGFVIDKFPISRPNLTFSTLTVSNMSPEDSSIYLCSVEVGDRVTEAFFGQGTRLTVV.

V and J are TRBV4-1 and TRBJ2-5; TRBD2 matches 15 bases. The CDR3 runs to 18 residues. Trimming took 6 bases from V and 1 from J; bases not matched to a gene: 9. Germline CDR1 and CDR2: MGHRA and YSYEKL. CDR3 nucleotide sequence: TGCGCCAGCAGGGACTCCGGGACTAGCGGGGGGCCCCAAGAGACCCAGTACTTC. The encoded protein is CASRDSGTSGGPQETQYF.